This T cell receptor beta chain was sequenced in a study of memory CD4+ T cells and cytomegalovirus serostatus. The overall study: Of the healthy Belgian adults, 9 were CMV seropositive and 20 to 30 seronegative.

Single viable CD3+CD4+CD8-CD45RO+ cells were sorted as the memory CD4+ T cells. Total CD4+ T cells were enriched by CD4 positive selection. Clones were sequenced by immunoSEQ multiplex PCR, and TCRdb holds only the in-frame ones, with some missing. This table has some 47,000 clones, roughly 78% appearing once. Of note for this clone: Its antigen is not identified.

Trimming shortened V by 4 bases and J by 2 bases, and 18 bases separated the two germline ends. The CDR3 has 15 residues. Germline CDR1 reads SQVTM; CDR2 reads ANQGSEA. Study-wide results and caveats: Of 150 to 200 reported CMV TCRbeta sequences, 67 were found in memory CD4+ repertoires.

The chain uses TRBV29-1 and TRBJ2-7; D perhaps matches TRBD2 (5 bases). This receptor was identified in an adult in good health and CMV-seronegative. The specimen sequenced was memory CD4+ T cells from blood. Here the CDR3 reads CSVGRVDGDPYEQYF. The CDR3 nucleotides are TGCAGCGTTGGAAGAGTGGACGGGGATCCCTACGAGCAGTACTTC.